The 2 T cell receptor beta chains given below trace back to one sample, sequenced in a study of blood T cell repertoires in COVID-19. Libraries were prepared by immunoSEQ multiplex PCR; TCRdb keeps only in-frame clonotypes and omits some of them. The table lists about 150,000 clones, approximately 90% of them singletons, with over 2% in the top ten. Sequenced sample: peripheral blood. Receptors originate from a woman in her seventies with acute or convalescent COVID-19.

This chain links TRBV5-6 with TRBJ2-1; perhaps TRBD2 as D (6 bases). This CDR3 contains 13 residues. The V end was cut by 5 bases, the J end by 7 bases, with 13 bases between. Germline V gene sequence: CDR1 SGHDT, CDR2 YYEEEE. The CDR3 here is CASRIDRGNEQFF. The CDR3 nucleotides are TGTGCCAGCAGAATCGACCGGGGGAATGAGCAGTTCTTC.

The gene calls are TRBV25-1 and TRBJ1-2; 10 nucleotides match TRBD1. Germline CDR1 MGHDK, CDR2 SYGVNS. This CDR3 has 14 amino acids. J was trimmed by 7 bases and V by 5 bases; bases with no gene match: 7. The CDR3 spells CASSTGQGFSGYTF. CDR3 nucleotides: TGTGCCAGCAGTACGGGACAGGGGTTCAGTGGCTACACCTTC.